The entry that follows covers one T cell receptor (beta chain) sequence. Its antigen is as yet unknown. The table came from immunoSEQ multiplex PCR; TCRdb's copy has only in-frame clones and leaves some out. This table holds about 170,000 clones, around 90% found once. The data stem from a study of T cell responses to AZD1222 COVID-19 vaccine. General study results and limits: A mostly white British donor set with more females was recruited, and clonal diversity was possibly underestimated. Only five or six people who got AZD1222 tested seropositive at baseline. Nearly half of spike-specific TCRs reportedly target unmutated variant regions.

The material was peripheral blood, obtained 28 days after the second AZD1222 dose. The source of this sequence is an adult who received the AZD1222 COVID-19 vaccine.

The CDR3 sequence is CSAPTGGNTEAFF. The CDR3 DNA sequence: TGCAGCGCACCGACAGGAGGGAACACTGAAGCTTTCTTT. The chain combines TRBV29-1 with TRBJ1-1, with D tentatively TRBD1 (6 bases). The V and J ends lost 7 bases and 1 base respectively, with 13 bases between them. Looked up from germline, CDR1 is SQVTM and CDR2 is ANQGSEA. This CDR3 has 13 residues.